The entry below gives a single T cell receptor beta chain sequence along with its context. This sample was included in a study of T cell changes during pregnancy in multiple sclerosis. The protocol was immunoSEQ multiplex PCR, while the TCRdb copy is restricted to in-frame clones and leaves out a portion. In the table there are around 60,000 clones, just under 95% of which are singletons. Germline CDR1 and CDR2: MDHEN and SYDVKM. The CDR3 loop spans 14 amino acids. Germline trimming cut 0 bases from V and 3 bases from J; bases unmatched to any gene: 2. This sequence originates from a female donor with multiple sclerosis, enrolled in a pregnancy study. The V and J genes are TRBV28 and TRBJ2-7; 7 bases agree with TRBD2. Sequencing used peripheral blood, obtained in the second trimester of pregnancy. CDR3 nucleotide sequence: TGTGCCAGCAGTTTATGGGCGGGAGTCTACGAGCAGTACTTC. It specifies CASSLWAGVYEQYF.